The present entry profiles one T cell receptor (beta chain) with its context. Antigen: not known. These data come from a study of Ad26.COV2.S vaccination and SARS-CoV-2 variants. Study at large: Trial arm assignment for the donor was COV1001 Ad26.COV2.S. Intramuscularly, Ad26.COV2.S was given either once or twice, 56 days apart.

Study-wide points: Responses of T cells in total may have been underestimated by the TCR breadth and depth analyses.

The V gene end was trimmed by 6 bases and the J gene end by 9 bases; junction bases not matched to a gene: 8. The CDR3 contains 14 residues. Germline CDR1 and CDR2: SQVTM and ANQGSEA. The sample's treatment: about 20 received Ad26.COV2.S at low or high dose, single or two shots; about 5 received placebo; per-sample allocation not given. Sampling was done on day 63 after the first vaccine or placebo injection. The table came from immunoSEQ multiplex PCR; TCRdb's copy has only in-frame clones and leaves some out. The table lists fewer than 500,000 clones, around 91% of them singletons. The receptor comes from a person between 18 and 59 years old who received the Ad26.COV2.S COVID-19 vaccine or a placebo. The sequences come from peripheral blood, collected in a trial of Ad26.COV2.S vaccine versus placebo. The rearrangement joins TRBV29-1 to TRBJ2-1; 13 positions match TRBD2. CDR3 sequence reads: CSVDGLAGEIEQFF. The CDR3 region has the DNA TGCAGCGTCGACGGACTAGCGGGAGAAATTGAGCAGTTCTTC.